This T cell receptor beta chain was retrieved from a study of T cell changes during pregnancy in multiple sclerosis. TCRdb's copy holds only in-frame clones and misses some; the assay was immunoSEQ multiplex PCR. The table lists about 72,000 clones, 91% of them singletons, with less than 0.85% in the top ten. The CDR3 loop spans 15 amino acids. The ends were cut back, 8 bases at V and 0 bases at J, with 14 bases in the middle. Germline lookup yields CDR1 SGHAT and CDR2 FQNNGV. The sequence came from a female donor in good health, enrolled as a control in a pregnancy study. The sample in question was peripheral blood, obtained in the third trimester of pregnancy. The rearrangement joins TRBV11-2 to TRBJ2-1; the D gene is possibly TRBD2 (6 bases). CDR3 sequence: CASSQAGSSYNEQFF. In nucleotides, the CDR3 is TGTGCCAGCTCCCAAGCCGGGAGCTCCTACAATGAGCAGTTCTTC.